The following is a T cell receptor beta chain sequence with its context. The CDR3 extends over 15 amino acids. CDR1 is SGHRS, CDR2 YFSETQ, per germline. Deletions cut 0 bases from V and 4 bases from J, with 13 bases between. The data were taken from a study of radiation and T cells in renal cell carcinoma. The repertoire was sequenced with immunoSEQ multiplex PCR; TCRdb's copy has only in-frame clones and lacks some. The sample holds 70,000 to 80,000 clones, 86% seen once. Specified time point: blood 2 weeks post-SBRT. Treatment denoted: 15 Gy SBRT to primary tumor, nephrectomy 4 weeks later. This renal cell carcinoma was of the clear cell type.

The sequence was collected from a woman aged 45-60 years with renal cell carcinoma. The V and J genes are TRBV5-1 and TRBJ1-1, with no clear D. The source material was blood, sampled from a patient whose treatment included radiotherapy and nephrectomy. Written as DNA, the CDR3 is TGCGCCAGCAGCTTGGCCAGCGGGGTCCGCACTGAAGCTTTCTTT. It is translated as CASSLASGVRTEAFF.